This T cell receptor beta chain was found in a study of blood T cell repertoires in COVID-19. The overall study: The samples span acute and convalescent COVID-19 from the United States, Italy and Spain. The cDNA or gDNA used as material had been derived from T cells, B-cell-depleted T cells, or PBMCs.

Original processing notes: By means of reference gene primer amplification, nucleated cell counts were estimated. TCRdb's copy holds only in-frame clones and misses some; the assay was immunoSEQ multiplex PCR. The V and J calls and clone size come from that table; D and trimming were worked out from the DNA. The sample gives 100,000 to 150,000 clones, around 88% of which show up once; 5.9% is in the top ten. Trimming cost V 4 bases and J 5 bases, with 7 bases left between them. Germline V gene lookup returns CDR1 SGHAT and CDR2 FQNNGV. CDR3 length: 12 residues. The chain joins TRBV11-2 to TRBJ2-3; maybe TRBD1 (6 bases). This receptor was taken from a man at least 80 years old with active or convalescent COVID-19. Specimen: peripheral blood. The CDR3 sequence is CASSSQGDTQYF. The CDR3 coding sequence is TGTGCCAGCAGCTCACAGGGAGATACGCAGTATTTT.